This T cell receptor (beta chain) was captured by sequencing in a study of Graves' ophthalmopathy and Graves' hyperthyroidism. Looking at the study overall: The collection of peripheral blood took place at initial diagnosis, before any treatment.

Whole-study findings and limits: In predicting ophthalmopathy progression, the model reached approximately 71% sensitivity and 72.22% specificity. Blood also held most thyroid clonotypes expanded above 0.001 frequency.

Germline V lookup: CDR1 SGHVS, CDR2 FQNEAQ. Trimming took off 8 bases at V and 4 bases at J, with 18 bases between the two ends. There are 14 residues in the CDR3. In its sample, this clonotype was seen once. Its cognate antigen is unknown. RNA transcripts yielded amplified TCR beta CDR3 regions. HTBI primers were used in a first-round RT-PCR, which preceded a second-round multiplex PCR. Each CDR3 protein gets one entry after TCRdb re-called the multiplex PCR reads with MiXCR. Counted here are about 700,000 distinct CDR3 sequences, about two fifths occurring once; the ten biggest clones make up around 3.3%.

The specimen sequenced was peripheral blood. This receptor was identified in an adult man with Graves' ophthalmopathy. This chain joins TRBV7-8 and TRBJ2-7; D is possibly TRBD1 (6 bases). In DNA form, the CDR3 reads TGTGCCAGCTCACGGGACACGGTCATATACGAGCAGTACTTC. This encodes CASSRDTVIYEQYF.